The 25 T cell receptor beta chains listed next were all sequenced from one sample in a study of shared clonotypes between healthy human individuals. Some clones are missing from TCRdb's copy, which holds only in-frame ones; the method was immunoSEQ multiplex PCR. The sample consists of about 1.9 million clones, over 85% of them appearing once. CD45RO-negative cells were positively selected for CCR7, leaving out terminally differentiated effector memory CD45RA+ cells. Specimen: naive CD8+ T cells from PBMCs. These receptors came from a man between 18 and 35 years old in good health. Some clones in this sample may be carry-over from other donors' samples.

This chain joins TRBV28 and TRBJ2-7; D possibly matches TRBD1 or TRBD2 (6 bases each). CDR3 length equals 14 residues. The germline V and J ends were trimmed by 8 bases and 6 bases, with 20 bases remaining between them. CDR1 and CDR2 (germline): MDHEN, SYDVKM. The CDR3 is CASGYREEIPEQYF. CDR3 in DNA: TGTGCCAGCGGATACAGGGAGGAGATACCCGAGCAGTACTTC.

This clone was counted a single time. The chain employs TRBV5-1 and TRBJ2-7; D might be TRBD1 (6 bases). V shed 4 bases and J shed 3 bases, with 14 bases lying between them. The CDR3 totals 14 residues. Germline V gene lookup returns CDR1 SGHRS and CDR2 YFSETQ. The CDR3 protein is CASSDIDRYYEQYF. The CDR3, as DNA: TGCGCCAGCAGCGATATTGACAGGTACTACGAGCAGTACTTC. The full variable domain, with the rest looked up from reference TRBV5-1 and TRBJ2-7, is KAGVTQTPRYLIKTRGQQVTLSCSPISGHRSVSWYQQTPGQGLQFLFEYFSETQRNKGNFPGRFSGRQFSNSRSEMNVSTLELGDSALYLCASSDIDRYYEQYFGPGTRLTVT.

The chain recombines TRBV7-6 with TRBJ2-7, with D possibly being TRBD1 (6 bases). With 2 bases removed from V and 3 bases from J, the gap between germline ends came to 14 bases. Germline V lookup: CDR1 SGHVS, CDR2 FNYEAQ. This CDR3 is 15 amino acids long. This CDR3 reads CASSLLAGAGYEQYF. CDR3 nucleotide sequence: TGTGCCAGCAGCTTACTTGCAGGGGCAGGCTACGAGCAGTACTTC.

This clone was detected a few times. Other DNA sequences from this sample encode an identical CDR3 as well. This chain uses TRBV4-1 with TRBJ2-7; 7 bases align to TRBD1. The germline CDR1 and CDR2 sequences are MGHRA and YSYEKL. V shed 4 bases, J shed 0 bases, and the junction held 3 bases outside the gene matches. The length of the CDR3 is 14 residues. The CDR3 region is CASSPGQASYEQYF. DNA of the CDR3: TGCGCCAGCAGCCCTGGACAGGCCTCCTACGAGCAGTACTTC.

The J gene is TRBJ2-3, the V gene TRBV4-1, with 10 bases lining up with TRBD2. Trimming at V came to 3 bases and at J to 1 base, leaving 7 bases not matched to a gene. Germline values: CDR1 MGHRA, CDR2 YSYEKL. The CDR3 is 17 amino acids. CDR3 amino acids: CASSHSLSGRGTDTQYF. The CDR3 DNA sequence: TGCGCCAGCAGCCACTCACTAAGCGGGAGGGGCACAGATACGCAGTATTTT.

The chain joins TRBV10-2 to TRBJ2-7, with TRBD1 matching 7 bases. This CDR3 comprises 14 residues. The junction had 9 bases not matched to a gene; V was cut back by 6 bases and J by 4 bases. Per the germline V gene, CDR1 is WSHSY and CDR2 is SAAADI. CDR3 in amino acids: CASREPGQPYEQYF. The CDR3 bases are TGCGCCAGCAGAGAACCGGGACAGCCTTACGAGCAGTACTTC.

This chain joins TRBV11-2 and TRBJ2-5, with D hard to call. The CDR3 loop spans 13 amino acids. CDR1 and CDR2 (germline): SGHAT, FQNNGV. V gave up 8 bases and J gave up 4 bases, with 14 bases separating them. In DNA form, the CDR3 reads TGTGCCAGCGGCGACAATATCAGAGAGACCCAGTACTTC. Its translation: CASGDNIRETQYF.

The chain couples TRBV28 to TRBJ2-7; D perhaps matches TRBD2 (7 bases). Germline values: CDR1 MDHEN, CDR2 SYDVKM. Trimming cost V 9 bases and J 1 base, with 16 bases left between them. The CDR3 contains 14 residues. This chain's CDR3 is CARGGARSSYEQYF. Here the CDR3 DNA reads TGTGCCAGAGGGGGGGCTCGGAGTTCCTACGAGCAGTACTTC.

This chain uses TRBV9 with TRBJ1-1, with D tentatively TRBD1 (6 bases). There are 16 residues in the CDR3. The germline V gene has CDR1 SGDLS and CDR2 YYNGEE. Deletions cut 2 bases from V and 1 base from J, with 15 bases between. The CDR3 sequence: CASSVYREGGNTEAFF. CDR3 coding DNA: TGTGCCAGCAGCGTTTACAGGGAGGGAGGGAACACTGAAGCTTTCTTT. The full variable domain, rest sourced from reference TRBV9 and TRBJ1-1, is DSGVTQTPKHLITATGQRVTLRCSPRSGDLSVYWYQQSLDQGLQFLIQYYNGEERAKGNILERFSAQQFPDLHSELNLSSLELGDSALYFCASSVYREGGNTEAFFGQGTRLTVV.

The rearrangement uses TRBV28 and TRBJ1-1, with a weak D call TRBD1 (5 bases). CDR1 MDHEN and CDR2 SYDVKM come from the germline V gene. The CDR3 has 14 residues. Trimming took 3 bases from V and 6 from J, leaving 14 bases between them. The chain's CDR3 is CASSFTGRIAEAFF. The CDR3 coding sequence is TGTGCCAGCAGTTTCACAGGTAGAATCGCTGAAGCTTTCTTT.

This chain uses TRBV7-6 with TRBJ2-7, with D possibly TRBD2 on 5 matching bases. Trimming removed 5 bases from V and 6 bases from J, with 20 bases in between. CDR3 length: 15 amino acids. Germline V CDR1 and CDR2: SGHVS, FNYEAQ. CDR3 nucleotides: TGTGCCAGCAGCCCATCAACGACCACCCGGGGCGAGCAGTACTTC. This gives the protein CASSPSTTTRGEQYF.

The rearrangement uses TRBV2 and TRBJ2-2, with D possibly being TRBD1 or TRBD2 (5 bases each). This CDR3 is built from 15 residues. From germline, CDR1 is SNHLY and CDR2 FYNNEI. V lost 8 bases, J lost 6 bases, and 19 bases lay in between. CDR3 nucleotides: TGTGCCAGCGGCGACCGGGACCGCATGGCCGGGGAGCTGTTTTTT. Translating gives CASGDRDRMAGELFF. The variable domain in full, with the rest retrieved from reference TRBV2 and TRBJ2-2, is EPEVTQTPSHQVTQMGQEVILRCVPISNHLYFYWYRQILGQKVEFLVSFYNNEISEKSEIFDDQFSVERPDGSNFTLKIRSTKLEDSAMYFCASGDRDRMAGELFFGEGSRLTVL.

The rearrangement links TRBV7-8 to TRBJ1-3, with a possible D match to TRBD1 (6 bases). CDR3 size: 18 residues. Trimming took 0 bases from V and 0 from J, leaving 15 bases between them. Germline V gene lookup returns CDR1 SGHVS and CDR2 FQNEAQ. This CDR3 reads CASSLAGGGRSSGNTIYF. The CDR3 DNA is TGTGCCAGCAGCTTAGCTGGGGGGGGCAGGAGCTCTGGAAACACCATATATTTT.

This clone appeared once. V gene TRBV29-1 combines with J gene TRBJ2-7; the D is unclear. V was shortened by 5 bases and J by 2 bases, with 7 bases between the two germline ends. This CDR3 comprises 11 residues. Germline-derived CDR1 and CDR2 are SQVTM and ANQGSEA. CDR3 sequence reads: CSVYDPYEQYF. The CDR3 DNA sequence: TGCAGCGTTTACGATCCCTACGAGCAGTACTTC.

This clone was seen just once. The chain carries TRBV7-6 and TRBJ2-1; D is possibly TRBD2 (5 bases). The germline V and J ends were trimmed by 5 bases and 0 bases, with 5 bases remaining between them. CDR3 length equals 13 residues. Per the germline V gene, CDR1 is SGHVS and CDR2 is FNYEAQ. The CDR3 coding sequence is TGTGCCAGCAGCCGGGGCTCCTACAATGAGCAGTTCTTC. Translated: CASSRGSYNEQFF.

CDR3 region: CASSLRHLPYEQYF. The CDR3 nucleotides read TGTGCCAGCAGCTTGAGACACTTACCCTACGAGCAGTACTTC. The rearrangement joins TRBV7-2 to TRBJ2-7; D call uncertain. V was cut by 3 bases and J by 2 bases, with 11 bases left in between. The CDR3 totals 14 residues. Germline values: CDR1 SGHTA, CDR2 FQGNSA. The full variable domain, with the rest looked up from reference TRBV7-2 and TRBJ2-7, is GAGVSQSPSNKVTEKGKDVELRCDPISGHTALYWYRQSLGQGLEFLIYFQGNSAPDKSGLPSDRFSAERTGGSVSTLTIQRTQQEDSAVYLCASSLRHLPYEQYFGPGTRLTVT.

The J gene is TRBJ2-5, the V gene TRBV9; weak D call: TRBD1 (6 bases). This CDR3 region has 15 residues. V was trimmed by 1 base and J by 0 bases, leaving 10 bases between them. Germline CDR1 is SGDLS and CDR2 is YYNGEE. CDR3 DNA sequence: TGTGCCAGCAGCGTAACAGGGCAATACCAAGAGACCCAGTACTTC. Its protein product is CASSVTGQYQETQYF.

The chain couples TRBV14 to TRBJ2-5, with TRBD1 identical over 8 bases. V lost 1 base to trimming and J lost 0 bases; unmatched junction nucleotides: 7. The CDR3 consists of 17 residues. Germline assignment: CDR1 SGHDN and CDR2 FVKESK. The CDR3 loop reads CASSQGQGFVYQETQYF. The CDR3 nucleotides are TGTGCCAGCAGCCAAGGACAGGGGTTTGTCTACCAAGAGACCCAGTACTTC.

CDR3: CASSLAGAALEQYF. The CDR3 DNA reads TGTGCCAGCAGCTTAGCGGGAGCGGCCCTTGAGCAGTACTTC. V gene TRBV11-2 combines with J gene TRBJ2-7, with TRBD2 as a possible D gene (6 bases). Trimming shortened V by 1 base and J by 7 bases, and 14 bases separated the two germline ends. The CDR3 contains 14 residues. Germline V gene data show CDR1 as SGHAT and CDR2 as FQNNGV.

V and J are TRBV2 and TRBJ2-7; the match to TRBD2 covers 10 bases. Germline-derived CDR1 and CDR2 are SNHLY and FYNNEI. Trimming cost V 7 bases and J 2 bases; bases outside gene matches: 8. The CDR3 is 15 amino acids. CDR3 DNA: TGTGCCAGCACCATTGGACTAGCGGAGCCCTACGAGCAGTACTTC. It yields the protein CASTIGLAEPYEQYF.

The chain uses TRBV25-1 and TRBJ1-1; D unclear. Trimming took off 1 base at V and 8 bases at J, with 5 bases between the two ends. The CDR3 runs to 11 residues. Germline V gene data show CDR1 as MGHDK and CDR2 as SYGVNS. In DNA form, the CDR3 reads TGTGCCAGCAGTGAATTGGGAGAAGCTTTCTTT. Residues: CASSELGEAFF.

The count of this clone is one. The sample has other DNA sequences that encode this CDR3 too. The DNA of the CDR3 is TGTGCCAGCAGTTACCAGGGGTCCTACGAGCAGTACTTC. This encodes CASSYQGSYEQYF. The gene calls are TRBV6-5 and TRBJ2-7; D is possibly TRBD1 (6 bases). The germline V gene encodes CDR1 MNHEY and CDR2 SVGAGI. The CDR3 length is 13 residues. The V end was cut by 2 bases, the J end by 1 base, with 6 bases between.

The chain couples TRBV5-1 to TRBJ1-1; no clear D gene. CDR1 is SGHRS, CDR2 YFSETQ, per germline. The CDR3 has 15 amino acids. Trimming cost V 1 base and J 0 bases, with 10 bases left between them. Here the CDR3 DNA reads TGCGCCAGCAGCTTGCTACGGATGGTGAACACTGAAGCTTTCTTT. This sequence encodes CASSLLRMVNTEAFF.

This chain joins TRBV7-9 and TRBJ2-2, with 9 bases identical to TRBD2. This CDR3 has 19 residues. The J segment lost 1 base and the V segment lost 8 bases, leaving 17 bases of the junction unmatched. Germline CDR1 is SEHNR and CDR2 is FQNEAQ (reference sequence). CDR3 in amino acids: CASSDLMGLAGKNTGELFF. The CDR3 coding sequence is TGTGCCAGCTCCGATCTCATGGGGCTAGCGGGGAAGAACACCGGGGAGCTGTTTTTT.

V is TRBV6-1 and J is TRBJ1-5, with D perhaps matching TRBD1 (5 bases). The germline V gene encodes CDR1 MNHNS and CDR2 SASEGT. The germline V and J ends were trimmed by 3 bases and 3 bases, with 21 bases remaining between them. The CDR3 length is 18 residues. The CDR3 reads CASSETLPGTEYNQPQHF. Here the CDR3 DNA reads TGTGCCAGCAGTGAGACCCTCCCCGGGACGGAATACAATCAGCCCCAGCATTTT.